This entry concerns a single TCR beta chain. This sample was taken from a study of blood T cell repertoires in COVID-19. Across the whole study: Material from acute and convalescent COVID-19 was sourced from the United States, Italy and Spain.

Each participant's cohort was designated according to participant-reported clinical history. Each exposed participant met a COVID-19 case in the 2 weeks preceding study entry. Between the trimmed V and J ends, which lost 7 bases and 4 bases, there was a span of 16 bases. Germline CDR1 SGHNT, CDR2 YENEEA. This CDR3 contains 14 residues. Per the original data handling: Nucleated cell counts were estimated from reference gene primer amplification. Sequenced by immunoSEQ multiplex PCR; TCRdb stores in-frame clones only, minus some. V and J calls and clone size come straight from that table; D and trimming were deduced from the DNA. The data show about 280,000 clones, approximately 78% seen once.

Sequenced input: PBMCs or T cells enriched from blood (not recorded which). The sequence was obtained from a man aged 40-49 years who had been exposed to COVID-19. This rearrangement joins TRBV11-3 to TRBJ1-2, with D perhaps matching TRBD1 (6 bases). The DNA of the CDR3 is TGTGCCAGCAAAGGGGGACAAGAAAGCTATGGCTACACCTTC. As protein: CASKGGQESYGYTF.